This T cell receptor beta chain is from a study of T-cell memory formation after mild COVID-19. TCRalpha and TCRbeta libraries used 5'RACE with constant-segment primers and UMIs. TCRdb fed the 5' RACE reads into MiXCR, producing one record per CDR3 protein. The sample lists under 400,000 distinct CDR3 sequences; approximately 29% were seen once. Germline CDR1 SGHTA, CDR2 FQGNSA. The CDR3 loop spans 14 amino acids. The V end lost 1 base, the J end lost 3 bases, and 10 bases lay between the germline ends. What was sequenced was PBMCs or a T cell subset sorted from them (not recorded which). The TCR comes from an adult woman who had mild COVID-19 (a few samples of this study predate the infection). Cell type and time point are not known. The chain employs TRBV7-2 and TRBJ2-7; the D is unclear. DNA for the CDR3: TGTGCCAGCAGCTTAGGTCACGGGTTCTACGAGCAGTACTTC. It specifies CASSLGHGFYEQYF.